These 11 T cell receptor beta chains were all obtained from the same sample, sequenced in a study of blood T cell repertoires in COVID-19. Generated by immunoSEQ multiplex PCR, the TCRdb table keeps only in-frame clones and is missing some. Of roughly 380,000 clones detected, around 87% appear once; the ten largest clones hold 1% to 1.5%. Sequenced input: PBMCs or T cells enriched from blood (not recorded which). The source is a man aged 30 to 39 who had recovered from COVID-19.

The V gene is TRBV4-1, the J gene TRBJ1-5, with 10 nucleotides matching TRBD1. The junction had 7 bases not matched to a gene; V was cut back by 1 base and J by 7 bases. The V gene's germline CDR1 is MGHRA and CDR2 YSYEKL. This CDR3 has 16 amino acids. The chain's CDR3 is CASSQGPGQGRQPQHF. The CDR3 DNA reads as TGCGCCAGCAGCCAAGGACCGGGACAGGGGAGACAGCCCCAGCATTTT.

V and J are TRBV6-5 and TRBJ2-7, with 9 bases matching TRBD1. After removal of 5 bases from V and 3 bases from J, the junction contained 5 bases not matched to a gene. CDR1 is MNHEY, CDR2 SVGAGI, per germline. The CDR3 totals 14 residues. CDR3 sequence (DNA): TGTGCCAGCAGTACCCGGGACAGGGTCTACGAGCAGTACTTC. Residues: CASSTRDRVYEQYF.

J is TRBJ1-5 and V is TRBV12-5, with D perhaps matching TRBD1 (5 bases). The CDR3 spans 14 residues. CDR1 and CDR2 from the germline V gene are LGHNT and FRNRAP. The germline V and J ends were trimmed by 7 bases and 4 bases, with 14 bases remaining between them. CDR3 sequence (DNA): TGTGCTAGTGCCTCACGCAGGGTGAATCAGCCCCAGCATTTT. Encoded protein: CASASRRVNQPQHF.

This clone was seen a few times. This chain joins TRBV5-1 and TRBJ1-3; 7 nucleotides agree with TRBD1. Germline V gene lookup returns CDR1 SGHRS and CDR2 YFSETQ. The CDR3 has 14 amino acids. J gave up 3 bases and V 4 bases, and 4 bases lay outside the gene matches. The CDR3 loop is CASSLGGGGNTIYF. In nucleotides, the CDR3 is TGCGCCAGCAGCCTAGGGGGCGGTGGAAACACCATATATTTT.

The chain couples TRBV2 to TRBJ2-3, with TRBD2 matching 11 bases. The CDR3 extends over 14 amino acids. Germline CDR1 SNHLY, CDR2 FYNNEI. Germline trimming cut 4 bases from V and 5 bases from J; bases unmatched to any gene: 2. CDR3: CASSVSGGGDTQYF. For the CDR3, the DNA is TGTGCCAGCAGTGTTAGCGGGGGGGGAGATACGCAGTATTTT.

The chain links TRBV6-5 to TRBJ2-2, with TRBD1 matching over 8 bases. J gave up 6 bases and V 7 bases, and 10 bases lay outside the gene matches. The germline V gene has CDR1 MNHEY and CDR2 SVGAGI. CDR3 length: 15 amino acids. The CDR3 protein is CASTMTGANPGELFF. The CDR3 DNA is TGTGCCAGCACTATGACAGGGGCAAACCCCGGGGAGCTGTTTTTT.

The chain joins TRBV6-5 to TRBJ2-1, with 7 bases matching TRBD2. The V and J ends lost 6 bases and 4 bases, in that order; junction bases with no gene match: 9. This CDR3 has 15 amino acids. Germline V lookup: CDR1 MNHEY, CDR2 SVGAGI. The CDR3 DNA follows: TGTGCCAGCAGACCCCACCTAGCGGCATACAATGAGCAGTTCTTC. It specifies CASRPHLAAYNEQFF.

The chain is built from TRBV6-5 and TRBJ1-3; a weak D match, TRBD1 (5 bases). This CDR3 has 13 residues. The germline CDR1 and CDR2 sequences are MNHEY and SVGAGI. The V gene lost 7 bases and the J gene lost 4 bases, with 11 bases spanning the gap. The CDR3 DNA reads TGTGCCAGCACCCAGGGAGGGGGAAACACCATATATTTT. This encodes CASTQGGGNTIYF.

This chain joins TRBV28 and TRBJ1-2; D is uncertain. This CDR3 has 14 residues. Germline lookup yields CDR1 MDHEN and CDR2 SYDVKM. Trimming took off 2 bases at V and 8 bases at J, with 15 bases between the two ends. In DNA, the CDR3 is TGTGCCAGCAGTTTAAACGGAGCGGCTGGGGGCTACACCTTC. Translation: CASSLNGAAGGYTF.

The chain has TRBV18 and TRBJ1-2; 9 nucleotides line up with TRBD1. CDR1 and CDR2 from the germline V gene are KGHSH and LQKENI. The CDR3 is made up of 16 amino acids. After removal of 0 bases from V and 5 bases from J, the junction contained 7 bases not matched to a gene. The CDR3 reads CASSPPGPDRGYGYTF. CDR3 DNA: TGTGCCAGCTCACCACCAGGGCCGGACAGGGGATATGGCTACACCTTC.

The genes are TRBV11-2 and TRBJ2-5; the match to TRBD1 covers 12 bases. This CDR3 region has 15 residues. Germline V gene sequence: CDR1 SGHAT, CDR2 FQNNGV. Germline trimming cut 5 bases from V and 8 bases from J; bases unmatched to any gene: 9. The CDR3, as DNA: TGTGCCAGCAGCCCAGGGACAGGGGGCATGGGAACCCAGTACTTC. Translation gives CASSPGTGGMGTQYF.